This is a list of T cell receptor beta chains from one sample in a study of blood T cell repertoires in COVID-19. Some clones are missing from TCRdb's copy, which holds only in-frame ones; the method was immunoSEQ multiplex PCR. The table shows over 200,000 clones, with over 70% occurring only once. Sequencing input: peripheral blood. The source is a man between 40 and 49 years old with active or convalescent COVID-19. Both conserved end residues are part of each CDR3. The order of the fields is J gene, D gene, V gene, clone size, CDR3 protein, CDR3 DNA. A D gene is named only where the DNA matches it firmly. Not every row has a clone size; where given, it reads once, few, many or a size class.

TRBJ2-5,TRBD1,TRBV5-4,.,CASSLVPTGVQETQYF,TGTGCCAGCAGCCTGGTGCCGACAGGGGTACAAGAGACCCAGTACTTC
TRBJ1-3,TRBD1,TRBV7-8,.,CASSLTGGRNTIYF,TGTGCCAGCAGCTTAACAGGGGGTCGAAACACCATATATTTT
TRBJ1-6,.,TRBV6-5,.,CASSLRQNSPLHF,TGTGCCAGCAGTCTGCGACAGAATTCACCCCTCCACTTT
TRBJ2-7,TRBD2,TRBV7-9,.,CASSLGTSGSYEQYF,TGTGCCAGCAGCTTAGGGACTAGCGGCTCCTACGAGCAGTACTTC
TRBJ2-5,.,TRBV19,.,CASSIDRKETQYF,TGTGCCAGTAGTATTGATAGAAAAGAGACCCAGTACTTC
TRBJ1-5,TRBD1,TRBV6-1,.,CASSESTGGNQPQHF,TGTGCCAGCAGTGAATCGACAGGGGGGAATCAGCCCCAGCATTTT
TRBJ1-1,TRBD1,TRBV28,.,CASSPGRGRITEAFF,TGTGCCAGCAGTCCGGGCAGGGGGCGCATCACTGAAGCTTTCTTT
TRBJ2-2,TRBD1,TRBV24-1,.,CATSDMTGAKNTGELFF,TGTGCCACCAGTGATATGACAGGGGCGAAAAACACCGGGGAGCTGTTTTTT
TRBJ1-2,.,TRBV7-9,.,CASSSGEGYGYTF,TGTGCCAGCAGCTCAGGGGAAGGCTATGGCTACACCTTC
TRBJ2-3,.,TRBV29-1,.,CSALPFALSTDTQYF,TGCAGCGCCCTCCCCTTCGCACTTAGCACAGATACGCAGTATTTT
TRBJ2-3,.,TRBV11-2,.,CASSRQTGRTDTQYF,TGTGCCAGCAGCCGTCAGACAGGCCGGACAGATACGCAGTATTTT
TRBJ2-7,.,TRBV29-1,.,CSVNTGRSYEQYF,TGCAGCGTTAACACAGGGCGATCCTACGAGCAGTACTTC
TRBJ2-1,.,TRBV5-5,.,CASSLDGMSSYNEQFF,TGTGCCAGCAGCTTGGACGGTATGAGCTCCTACAATGAGCAGTTCTTC
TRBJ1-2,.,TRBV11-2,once,CASSSLPGYGYTF,TGTGCCAGCAGCTCCCTACCCGGCTATGGCTACACCTTC
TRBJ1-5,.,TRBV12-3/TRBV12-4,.,CASRRDSNQPQHF,TGTGCCAGCAGACGGGACTCCAATCAGCCCCAGCATTTT
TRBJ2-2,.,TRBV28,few,CASMMGPTGELFF,TGTGCCAGCATGATGGGGCCCACCGGGGAGCTGTTTTTT